This T cell receptor (beta chain) was sequenced during a study of T cells in Graves' hyperthyroidism and ophthalmopathy. The patients, who ranged from 18 to 65 in age, presented with newly diagnosed hyperthyroidism lasting under 2 months. Researchers took RNA transcripts and amplified the TCR beta CDR3 regions from them. HTBI primers were used for first-round RT-PCR of the TCR CDR3. From the multiplex PCR reads, TCRdb called clonotypes with MiXCR, one entry per CDR3 protein. The sample lists approximately 590,000 distinct CDR3 sequences, around a sixth occurring once. Source material: blood. This receptor was taken from a woman in her 30s with Graves' hyperthyroidism.

CDR3 DNA: TGCAGTGCTAAACCCCCAGACAGTTATCCAAGATATTTGTACGAGCAGTACTTC. This encodes CSAKPPDSYPRYLYEQYF. J is TRBJ2-7 and V is TRBV20-1, with a tentative D call TRBD1 (5 bases). V lost 4 bases and J 4 bases, leaving 29 bases between the germline ends. The length of the CDR3 is 18 residues. Per germline, CDR1 DFQATT and CDR2 SNEGSKA (reference sequence).